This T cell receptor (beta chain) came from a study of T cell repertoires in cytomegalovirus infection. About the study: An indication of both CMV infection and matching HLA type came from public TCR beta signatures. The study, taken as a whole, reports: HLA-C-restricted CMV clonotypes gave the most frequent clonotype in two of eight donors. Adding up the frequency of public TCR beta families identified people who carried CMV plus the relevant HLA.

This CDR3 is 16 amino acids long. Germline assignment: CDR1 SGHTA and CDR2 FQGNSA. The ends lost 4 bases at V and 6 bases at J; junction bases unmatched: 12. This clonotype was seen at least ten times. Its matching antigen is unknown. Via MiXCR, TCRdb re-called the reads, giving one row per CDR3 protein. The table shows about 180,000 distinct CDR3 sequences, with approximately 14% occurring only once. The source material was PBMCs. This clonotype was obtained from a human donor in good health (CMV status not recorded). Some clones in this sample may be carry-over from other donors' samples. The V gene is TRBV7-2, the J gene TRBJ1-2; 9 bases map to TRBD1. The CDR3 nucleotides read TGTGCCAGCAGCTCACGCCGGGGACAGGGATCTAATGGCTACACCTTC. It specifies CASSSRRGQGSNGYTF.